This TCR beta chain was documented in a study of T cell responses to AZD1222 COVID-19 vaccine. In regard to this clone: Its antigen is unknown.

Analyses pooled second doses at about 4 or about 12 weeks. The method was immunoSEQ multiplex PCR; TCRdb's version includes in-frame clones alone and lacks a portion of them. The sample shows around 70,000 clones, roughly 87% of them seen only once. Notes on the study in general: Repertoires were obtained solely post-peak T cell response. Two AZD1222 doses significantly raised spike-specific TCR breadth and depth over controls.

The sample consisted of peripheral blood, taken 28 days after the second AZD1222 dose. The receptor was isolated from an adult who received the AZD1222 COVID-19 vaccine.

This CDR3 reads CAIRRLAGATDTQYF. CDR3 coding DNA: TGTGCCATCAGGAGGTTAGCGGGAGCCACAGATACGCAGTATTTT. V usage is TRBV10-3 and J usage is TRBJ2-3, with 9 bases aligning to TRBD2. Losses at the gene ends were 6 bases for V and 2 bases for J; bases not matched to a gene: 6. The CDR3 has 15 residues. Germline V gives CDR1 ENHRY, CDR2 SYGVKD.